The entry below describes one TCR beta chain. Clones were read by immunoSEQ multiplex PCR, and TCRdb kept only the in-frame ones, dropping some. Seen here are about 94,000 clones, approximately 80% observed once, and the top ten hold roughly 19%. The data belong to a study of blood T cell repertoires in COVID-19. In the study overall: Material from acute and convalescent COVID-19 was sourced from the United States, Italy and Spain. T cells, B-cell-depleted T cells, or PBMCs supplied cDNA or gDNA.

The CDR3 sequence is 13 residues long. Trimming pared 8 bases from V and 4 bases from J, leaving 12 bases between. From germline, CDR1 is SGHTA and CDR2 FQGNSA. The sequence came from a human donor in a cohort sampled during active COVID-19. The gene calls are TRBV7-2 and TRBJ1-5; tentative D call: TRBD1 (5 bases). The sequenced sample consisted of peripheral blood. CDR3 sequence: CASSGGSNQPQHF. CDR3 bases: TGTGCCAGCTCGGGGGGGTCTAATCAGCCCCAGCATTTT.